This entry lists 11 T cell receptor beta chains sequenced from one sample in a study of cytomegalovirus exposure and HLA in healthy donors. Assay: immunoSEQ multiplex PCR; the TCRdb copy retains only in-frame clones and omits some. The sample comprises approximately 150,000 clones, 85% to 90% of which are singletons, and about 3.5% rests with the top ten. Sequencing was performed on PBMCs. These receptors originate from a young woman in good health and CMV-seropositive.

The chain recombines TRBV9 with TRBJ1-3; no reliable D call. Germline V gene data show CDR1 as SGDLS and CDR2 as YYNGEE. Trimming stripped 2 bases from V and 0 bases from J, with 6 bases between. The CDR3 length is 14 residues. The CDR3 DNA sequence: TGTGCCAGCAGCGTCATCCCCTCTGGAAACACCATATATTTT. This codes for CASSVIPSGNTIYF.

CDR3 bases: TGTGCCAGCAGCTTAGGCGGGAGTCTGGAGACCCAGTACTTC. This gives the protein CASSLGGSLETQYF. The chain combines TRBV11-3 with TRBJ2-5; 7 bases match TRBD2. CDR1 is SGHNT, CDR2 YENEEA, per germline. CDR3 length: 14 residues. With V trimmed by 1 base and J by 5 bases, 4 bases remained unmatched.

The chain is built from TRBV10-3 and TRBJ2-7; 7 bases are shared with TRBD2. From germline, CDR1 is ENHRY and CDR2 SYGVKD. This CDR3 spans 18 amino acids. V was pared by 6 bases and J by 0 bases, with 17 bases of the junction left unmatched. The CDR3 sequence is CAISEIAPAGSNSYEQYF. CDR3 sequence (DNA): TGTGCCATCAGCGAGATTGCGCCAGCGGGGTCCAACTCCTACGAGCAGTACTTC.

The V gene is TRBV19, the J gene TRBJ2-7; 11 nucleotides line up with TRBD2. Trimming removed 7 bases from V and 0 bases from J; junction bases left unmatched: 14. This CDR3 spans 18 amino acids. The V gene's germline CDR1 is LNHDA and CDR2 SQIVND (reference sequence). CDR3 sequence: CASTPQASGTSGSYEQYF. The CDR3 DNA sequence: TGTGCCAGTACCCCACAAGCCTCCGGGACTAGCGGCTCCTACGAGCAGTACTTC. The variable domain in full, completed from reference TRBV19 and TRBJ2-7, reads DGGITQSPKYLFRKEGQNVTLSCEQNLNHDAMYWYRQDPGQGLRLIYYSQIVNDFQKGDIAEGYSVSREKKESFPLTVTSAQKNPTAFYLCASTPQASGTSGSYEQYFGPGTRLTVT.

This chain uses TRBV29-1 with TRBJ2-1; perhaps TRBD1 as D (5 bases). Between the trimmed V and J ends, which lost 1 base and 7 bases, there was a span of 14 bases. Germline V lookup: CDR1 SQVTM, CDR2 ANQGSEA. The CDR3 consists of 14 residues. CDR3 region: CSVEGRERRNEQFF. DNA of the CDR3: TGCAGCGTTGAAGGCAGGGAACGGCGAAATGAGCAGTTCTTC.

The J gene is TRBJ2-1, the V gene TRBV9; 9 nucleotides line up with TRBD2. The J segment lost 5 bases and the V segment lost 2 bases, leaving 2 bases of the junction unmatched. Germline CDR1 reads SGDLS; CDR2 reads YYNGEE. The CDR3 has 14 amino acids. Here the CDR3 reads CASSVSSGNNEQFF. The CDR3 nucleotides are TGTGCCAGCAGCGTTTCTAGCGGGAACAATGAGCAGTTCTTC.

The genes are TRBV2 and TRBJ1-5, with TRBD1 matching 7 bases. Germline-derived CDR1 and CDR2 are SNHLY and FYNNEI. V trimming: 7 bases; J trimming: 6 bases; junction bases outside the gene matches: 6. The CDR3 extends over 13 amino acids. The CDR3 sequence is CASTGTEGQPQHF. CDR3 nucleotides: TGTGCCAGCACTGGGACAGAGGGTCAGCCCCAGCATTTT.

The chain carries TRBV4-3 and TRBJ2-7, with TRBD1 matching over 8 bases. From germline, CDR1 is LGHNA and CDR2 YSLEER. V dropped 1 base and J dropped 3; count of bases not matched to a gene: 5. The CDR3 totals 15 residues. CDR3 sequence (DNA): TGCGCCAGCAGCCAAGGGACAGGGATGGGCTACGAGCAGTACTTC. Protein product: CASSQGTGMGYEQYF.

The chain recombines TRBV4-1 with TRBJ2-3; 8 nucleotides align to TRBD2. Germline-derived CDR1 and CDR2 are MGHRA and YSYEKL. The junction had 6 bases not matched to a gene; V was cut back by 4 bases and J by 0 bases. The CDR3 runs to 16 residues. The CDR3 region has the DNA TGCGCCAGCAGCCTCCGACTAGCGCTGAGCACAGATACGCAGTATTTT. It is translated as CASSLRLALSTDTQYF.

The rearrangement joins TRBV18 to TRBJ2-1, with TRBD2 as a possible D gene (5 bases). V dropped 3 bases and J dropped 7 bases, with 10 bases sitting between them. The CDR3 runs to 13 residues. Germline V lookup: CDR1 KGHSH, CDR2 LQKENI. The DNA of the CDR3 is TGTGCCAGCTCACCCGGACGCGGGAATGAGCAGTTCTTC. This translates into CASSPGRGNEQFF.

V is TRBV28 and J is TRBJ1-5; TRBD1 aligns across 9 bases. Germline values: CDR1 MDHEN, CDR2 SYDVKM. This CDR3 comprises 16 residues. Trimming removed 7 bases from V and 4 bases from J; junction bases left unmatched: 11. The CDR3 loop is CASTGTGGNWNQPQHF. Here the CDR3 DNA reads TGTGCCAGCACCGGCACAGGGGGCAATTGGAATCAGCCCCAGCATTTT.